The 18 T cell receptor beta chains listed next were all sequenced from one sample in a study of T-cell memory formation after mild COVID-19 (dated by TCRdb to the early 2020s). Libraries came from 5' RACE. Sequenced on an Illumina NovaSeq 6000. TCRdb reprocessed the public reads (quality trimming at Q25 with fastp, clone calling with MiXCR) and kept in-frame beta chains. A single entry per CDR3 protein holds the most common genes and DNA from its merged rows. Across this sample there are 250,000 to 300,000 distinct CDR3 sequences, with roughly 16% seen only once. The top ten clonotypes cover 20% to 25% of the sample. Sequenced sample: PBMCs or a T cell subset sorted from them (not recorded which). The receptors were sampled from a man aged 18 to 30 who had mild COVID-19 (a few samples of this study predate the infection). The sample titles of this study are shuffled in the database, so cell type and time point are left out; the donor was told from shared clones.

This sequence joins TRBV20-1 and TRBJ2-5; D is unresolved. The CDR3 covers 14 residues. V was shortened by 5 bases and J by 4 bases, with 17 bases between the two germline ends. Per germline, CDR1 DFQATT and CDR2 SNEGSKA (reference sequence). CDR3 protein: CSARDMGYSETQYF. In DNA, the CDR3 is TGCAGTGCTCGCGATATGGGGTATTCAGAGACCCAGTACTTC.

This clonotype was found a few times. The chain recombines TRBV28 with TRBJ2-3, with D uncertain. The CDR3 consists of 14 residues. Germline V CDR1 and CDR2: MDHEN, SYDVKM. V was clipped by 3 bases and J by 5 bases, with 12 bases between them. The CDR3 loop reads CASSFADPLDTQYF. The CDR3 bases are TGTGCCAGCAGTTTCGCTGACCCGCTAGATACGCAGTATTTT.

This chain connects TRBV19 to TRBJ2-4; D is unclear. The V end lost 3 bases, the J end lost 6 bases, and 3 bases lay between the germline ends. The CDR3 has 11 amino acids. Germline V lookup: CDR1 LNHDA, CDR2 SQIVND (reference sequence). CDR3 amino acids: CASSIGNIQYF. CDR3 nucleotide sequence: TGTGCCAGTAGTATCGGAAACATTCAGTACTTC. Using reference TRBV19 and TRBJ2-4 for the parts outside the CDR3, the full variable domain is DGGITQSPKYLFRKEGQNVTLSCEQNLNHDAMYWYRQDPGQGLRLIYYSQIVNDFQKGDIAEGYSVSREKKESFPLTVTSAQKNPTAFYLCASSIGNIQYFGAGTRLSVL.

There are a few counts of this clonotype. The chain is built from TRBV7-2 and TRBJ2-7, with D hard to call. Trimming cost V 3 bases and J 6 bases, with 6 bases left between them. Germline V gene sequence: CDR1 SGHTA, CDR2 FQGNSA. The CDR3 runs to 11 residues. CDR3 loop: CASSLSSEQYF. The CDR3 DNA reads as TGTGCCAGCAGCTTGAGTTCCGAGCAGTACTTC. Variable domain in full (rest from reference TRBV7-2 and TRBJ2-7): GAGVSQSPSNKVTEKGKDVELRCDPISGHTALYWYRQSLGQGLEFLIYFQGNSAPDKSGLPSDRFSAERTGGSVSTLTIQRTQQEDSAVYLCASSLSSEQYFGPGTRLTVT.

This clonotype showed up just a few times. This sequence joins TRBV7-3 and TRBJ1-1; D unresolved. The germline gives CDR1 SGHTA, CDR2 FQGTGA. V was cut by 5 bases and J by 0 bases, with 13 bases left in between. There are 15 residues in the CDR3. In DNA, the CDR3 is TGTGCCAGCAGCCTTAGCCCGACGGTGAACACTGAAGCTTTCTTT. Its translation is CASSLSPTVNTEAFF.

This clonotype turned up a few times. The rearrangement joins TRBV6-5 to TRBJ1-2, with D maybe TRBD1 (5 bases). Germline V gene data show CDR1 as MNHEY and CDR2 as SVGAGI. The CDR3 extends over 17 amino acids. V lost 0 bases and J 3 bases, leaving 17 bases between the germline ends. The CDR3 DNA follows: TGTGCCAGCAGTTACTCGATCGGTATACGGGGGGACTATGGCTACACCTTC. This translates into CASSYSIGIRGDYGYTF.

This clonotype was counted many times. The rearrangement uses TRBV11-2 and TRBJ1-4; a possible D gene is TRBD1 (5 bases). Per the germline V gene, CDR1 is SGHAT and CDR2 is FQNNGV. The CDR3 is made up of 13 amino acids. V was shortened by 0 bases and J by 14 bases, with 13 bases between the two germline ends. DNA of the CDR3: TGTGCCAGCAGCTTAGATCGGTACCGACAGCTGTTTTTT. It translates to CASSLDRYRQLFF. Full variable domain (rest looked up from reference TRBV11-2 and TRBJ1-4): EAGVAQSPRYKIIEKRQSVAFWCNPISGHATLYWYQQILGQGPKLLIQFQNNGVVDDSQLPKDRFSAERLKGVDSTLKIQPAKLEDSAVYLCASSLDRYRQLFFGSGTQLSVL.

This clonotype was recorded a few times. The chain's CDR3 is CASSLSRKSDTQYF. CDR3 sequence (DNA): TGTGCCAGCAGCTTAAGTCGTAAGTCAGATACGCAGTATTTT. The chain is built from TRBV7-2 and TRBJ2-3; D remains unclear. Germline V gene sequence: CDR1 SGHTA, CDR2 FQGNSA. The CDR3 spans 14 residues. Trimming took 2 bases from V and 4 from J, leaving 10 bases between them. The full variable domain, completed using reference TRBV7-2 and TRBJ2-3, is GAGVSQSPSNKVTEKGKDVELRCDPISGHTALYWYRQSLGQGLEFLIYFQGNSAPDKSGLPSDRFSAERTGGSVSTLTIQRTQQEDSAVYLCASSLSRKSDTQYFGPGTRLTVL.

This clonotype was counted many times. This chain's CDR3 is CASSPLTGGDEQYF. The DNA for the CDR3 is TGCGCCAGCAGCCCCCTGACAGGGGGCGACGAGCAGTACTTC. The J gene is TRBJ2-7, the V gene TRBV4-3; 10 positions agree with TRBD1. The CDR3 extends over 14 amino acids. From germline, CDR1 is LGHNA and CDR2 YSLEER. With V trimmed by 4 bases and J by 5 bases, 5 bases remained unmatched.

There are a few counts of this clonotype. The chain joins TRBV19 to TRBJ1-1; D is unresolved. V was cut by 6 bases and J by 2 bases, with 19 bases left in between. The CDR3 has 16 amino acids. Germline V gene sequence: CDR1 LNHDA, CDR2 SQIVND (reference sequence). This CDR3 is CASRPTPTTENTEAFF. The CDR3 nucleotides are TGTGCCAGTAGACCTACGCCGACAACTGAAAACACTGAAGCTTTCTTT.

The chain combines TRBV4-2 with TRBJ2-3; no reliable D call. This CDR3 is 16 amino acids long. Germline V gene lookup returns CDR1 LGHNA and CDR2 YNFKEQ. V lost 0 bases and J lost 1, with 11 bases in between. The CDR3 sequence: CASSQDSGFGTDTQYF. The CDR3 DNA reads TGTGCCAGCAGCCAAGATTCGGGTTTTGGCACAGATACGCAGTATTTT.

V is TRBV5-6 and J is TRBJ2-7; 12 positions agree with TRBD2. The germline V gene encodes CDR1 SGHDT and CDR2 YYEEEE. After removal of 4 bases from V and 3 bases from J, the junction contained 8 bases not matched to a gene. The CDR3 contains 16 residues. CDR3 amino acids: CASSGGLAGRFYEQYF. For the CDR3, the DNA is TGTGCCAGCAGCGGGGGACTAGCGGGTCGCTTCTACGAGCAGTACTTC.

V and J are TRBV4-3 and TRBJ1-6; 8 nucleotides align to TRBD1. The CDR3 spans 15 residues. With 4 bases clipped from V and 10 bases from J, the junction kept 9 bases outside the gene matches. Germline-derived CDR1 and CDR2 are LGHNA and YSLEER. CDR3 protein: CASSRLGQGESPLHF. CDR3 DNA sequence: TGCGCCAGCAGCCGCCTTGGACAGGGAGAGTCACCCCTCCACTTT.

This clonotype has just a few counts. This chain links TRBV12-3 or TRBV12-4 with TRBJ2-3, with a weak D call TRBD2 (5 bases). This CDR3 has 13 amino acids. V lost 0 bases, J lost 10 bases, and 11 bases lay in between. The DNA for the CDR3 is TGTGCCAGCAGTTTAGCGGGAACTAGGCCGCAGTATTTT. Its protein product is CASSLAGTRPQYF.

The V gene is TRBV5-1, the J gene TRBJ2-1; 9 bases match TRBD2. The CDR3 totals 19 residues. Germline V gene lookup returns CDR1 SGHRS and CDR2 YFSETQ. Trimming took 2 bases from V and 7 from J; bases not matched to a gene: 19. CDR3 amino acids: CASSFGVSGGSLPLNEQFF. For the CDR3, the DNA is TGCGCCAGCAGCTTTGGGGTTAGCGGGGGATCCTTGCCCTTGAATGAGCAGTTCTTC.

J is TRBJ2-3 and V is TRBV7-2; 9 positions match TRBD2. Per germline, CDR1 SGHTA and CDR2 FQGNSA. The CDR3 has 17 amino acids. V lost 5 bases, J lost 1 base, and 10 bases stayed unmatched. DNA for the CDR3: TGTGCCAGCAGCCCTTCGTCGCGGGGGGGGGGCACAGATACGCAGTATTTT. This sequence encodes CASSPSSRGGGTDTQYF.

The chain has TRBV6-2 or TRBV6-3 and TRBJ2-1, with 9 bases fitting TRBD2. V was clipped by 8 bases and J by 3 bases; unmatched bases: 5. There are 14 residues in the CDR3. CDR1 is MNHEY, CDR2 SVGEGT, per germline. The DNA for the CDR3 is TGTGCCAGCGGACATAGCGGGGGCTACAATGAGCAGTTCTTC. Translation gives CASGHSGGYNEQFF.

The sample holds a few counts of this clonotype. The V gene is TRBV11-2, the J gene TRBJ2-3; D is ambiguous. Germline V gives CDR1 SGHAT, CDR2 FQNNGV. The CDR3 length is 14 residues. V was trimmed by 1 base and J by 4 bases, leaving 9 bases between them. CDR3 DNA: TGTGCCAGCAGCTTAGTTCCGGCCGCAGATACGCAGTATTTT. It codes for CASSLVPAADTQYF. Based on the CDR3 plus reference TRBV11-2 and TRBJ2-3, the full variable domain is EAGVAQSPRYKIIEKRQSVAFWCNPISGHATLYWYQQILGQGPKLLIQFQNNGVVDDSQLPKDRFSAERLKGVDSTLKIQPAKLEDSAVYLCASSLVPAADTQYFGPGTRLTVL.